The 23 T cell receptor beta chains given below trace back to one sample, sequenced in a study of blood T cell repertoires in COVID-19. Repertoires were generated with immunoSEQ multiplex PCR, while TCRdb's copy carries only in-frame clones and drops some. In the table there are approximately 180,000 clones, 88% of which are singletons. Sequenced: peripheral blood. All receptors come from a human donor in a cohort sampled during active COVID-19.

J is TRBJ1-3 and V is TRBV7-9; no firm D call. With 1 base removed from V and 4 bases from J, the gap between germline ends came to 5 bases. CDR3 length: 13 residues. Germline V lookup: CDR1 SEHNR, CDR2 FQNEAQ (reference sequence). The CDR3 bases are TGTGCCAGCAGCTTAGTCGGGGGAAACACCATATATTTT. Amino acid sequence: CASSLVGGNTIYF.

This chain uses TRBV5-1 with TRBJ1-4; D perhaps matches TRBD1 (5 bases). The CDR3 loop spans 15 amino acids. Germline CDR1 SGHRS, CDR2 YFSETQ. V was pared by 4 bases and J by 0 bases, with 10 bases between. The CDR3 coding sequence is TGCGCCAGCAGCCCCCGGACAACAACTAATGAAAAACTGTTTTTT. Protein: CASSPRTTTNEKLFF.

The chain combines TRBV7-8 with TRBJ1-2, with D maybe TRBD1 (6 bases). The CDR3 sequence is 14 residues long. V shed 5 bases and J shed 7 bases, with 17 bases lying between them. Germline V lookup: CDR1 SGHVS, CDR2 FQNEAQ. The CDR3 DNA follows: TGTGCCAGCAGCCCAGGGGAGTCTTCAAGTGGCTACACCTTC. It encodes CASSPGESSSGYTF.

The CDR3 nucleotides are TGTGCCAGCAGTGAAACAGATTACTCTGGAAACACCATATATTTT. This translates into CASSETDYSGNTIYF. The rearrangement uses TRBV9 and TRBJ1-3; D ambiguous. There are 15 residues in the CDR3. Germline assignment: CDR1 SGDLS and CDR2 YYNGEE. The V gene lost 5 bases and the J gene lost 0 bases, with 12 bases spanning the gap.

V usage is TRBV5-6 and J usage is TRBJ1-4; D gene unclear. The CDR3 runs 14 residues. V was trimmed by 0 bases and J by 8 bases, leaving 11 bases between them. Looked up from germline, CDR1 is SGHDT and CDR2 is YYEEEE. The CDR3 region is CASSLGESSEKLFF. CDR3 in DNA: TGTGCCAGCAGCTTGGGCGAGTCAAGCGAAAAACTGTTTTTT.

The chain carries TRBV5-1 and TRBJ2-7; TRBD2 matches at 8 bases. This CDR3 comprises 15 residues. From germline, CDR1 is SGHRS and CDR2 YFSETQ. V lost 2 bases and J lost 2; bases outside the gene matches: 6. The CDR3 is CASSLSSGNTYEQYF. The CDR3 DNA sequence: TGCGCCAGCAGCTTAAGTAGCGGGAACACCTACGAGCAGTACTTC.

The chain is built from TRBV10-3 and TRBJ2-7; a weak D match, TRBD2 (5 bases). V was shortened by 8 bases and J by 3 bases, with 8 bases between the two germline ends. The V gene's germline CDR1 is ENHRY and CDR2 SYGVKD. The CDR3 runs 11 residues. CDR3: CAIGGNYEQYF. The DNA of the CDR3 is TGTGCCATCGGAGGAAACTACGAGCAGTACTTC.

The rearrangement links TRBV6-5 to TRBJ1-2; D ambiguous. The CDR3 covers 15 residues. V shed 5 bases and J shed 4 bases, with 17 bases lying between them. The germline gives CDR1 MNHEY, CDR2 SVGAGI. The CDR3 spells CASSTYTSSRYGYTF. The CDR3 DNA follows: TGTGCCAGCAGTACATACACTTCTAGTCGCTATGGCTACACCTTC.

V is TRBV27 and J is TRBJ2-7; tentatively, D is TRBD1 (6 bases). There are 13 residues in the CDR3. V was cut by 0 bases and J by 5 bases, with 8 bases left in between. The germline gives CDR1 MNHEY, CDR2 SMNVEV (reference sequence). This CDR3 is CASSLSRGNEQYF. The CDR3 DNA is TGTGCCAGCAGTTTATCGAGGGGGAACGAGCAGTACTTC.

The CDR3 bases are TGTGCCAGCAGCGACCGGGGGGGATTCTACTTC. It specifies CASSDRGGFYF. This chain connects TRBV4-2 to TRBJ2-4; 8 bases align to TRBD2. The CDR3 totals 11 residues. J gave up 16 bases and V 5 bases, and 7 bases lay outside the gene matches. The germline CDR1 and CDR2 sequences are LGHNA and YNFKEQ.

The chain combines TRBV6-6 with TRBJ2-5, with 10 bases matching TRBD1. The V segment lost 0 bases and the J segment 2 bases; nucleotides outside the gene matches: 3. The germline V gene encodes CDR1 MNHNY and CDR2 SVGAGI (reference sequence). The CDR3 is made up of 16 amino acids. CDR3 protein: CASSYSRDRGQETQYF. In nucleotides, the CDR3 is TGTGCCAGCAGTTACTCTAGGGACAGGGGACAAGAGACCCAGTACTTC.

The chain carries TRBV7-4 and TRBJ2-3; 14 bases are shared with TRBD2. With 1 base clipped from V and 2 bases from J, the junction kept 11 bases outside the gene matches. The CDR3 extends over 20 amino acids. The V gene's germline CDR1 is SGHVT and CDR2 SQSDAQ. The CDR3 is CASSLGRTSGGPNITDTQYF. As DNA, the CDR3 is TGTGCCAGCAGCTTAGGCCGGACTAGCGGGGGGCCAAATATCACAGATACGCAGTATTTT.

The chain combines TRBV10-2 with TRBJ2-7, with 10 bases that match TRBD2. Germline values: CDR1 WSHSY, CDR2 SAAADI. CDR3 length: 14 amino acids. Trimming removed 10 bases from V and 3 bases from J; junction bases left unmatched: 9. The CDR3 is CATTRAGGLYEQYF. In nucleotides, the CDR3 is TGCGCCACCACCAGAGCGGGGGGGCTCTACGAGCAGTACTTC.

The chain has TRBV5-6 and TRBJ1-1; D possibly corresponds to TRBD1 (5 bases). With 6 bases removed from V and 7 bases from J, the gap between germline ends came to 19 bases. The CDR3 totals 14 residues. CDR1 SGHDT and CDR2 YYEEEE come from the germline V gene. For the CDR3, the DNA is TGTGCCAGCACCAGTGGTCTGGGGCTGGATGAAGCTTTCTTT. Its protein product is CASTSGLGLDEAFF.

This clone came up many times. This rearrangement joins TRBV4-3 to TRBJ1-2, with 8 nucleotides matching TRBD1. V shed 1 base and J 3 bases; nucleotides not matched to a gene: 4. The CDR3 loop spans 15 amino acids. The germline V gene encodes CDR1 LGHNA and CDR2 YSLEER. CDR3 amino acids: CASSQGKQGDYGYTF. Written as DNA, the CDR3 is TGCGCCAGCAGCCAAGGGAAACAGGGGGACTATGGCTACACCTTC.

Comment on this clone: A read error may account for a junction end that differs from germline. The CDR3 DNA sequence: TGTGCCAGCAGCTTGGCGGGTACTAGCGGGAGCATCGGGCTCTTC. This encodes CASSLAGTSGSIGLF. This chain joins TRBV5-5 and TRBJ2-1; 11 bases map to TRBD2. CDR3 length: 15 amino acids. Germline CDR1 SGHKS, CDR2 YYEKEE (reference sequence).

The chain recombines TRBV2 with TRBJ2-7, with unresolved D. Germline assignment: CDR1 SNHLY and CDR2 FYNNEI. This CDR3 spans 11 amino acids. V was clipped by 8 bases and J by 3 bases, with 8 bases between them. The DNA of the CDR3 is TGTGCCAGCGCAGCGATCTACGAGCAGTACTTC. It yields the protein CASAAIYEQYF.

The rearrangement joins TRBV6-5 to TRBJ1-5; D is uncertain. Trimming cost V 6 bases and J 6 bases, with 12 bases left between them. This CDR3 is built from 13 residues. The V gene's germline CDR1 is MNHEY and CDR2 SVGAGI. CDR3 nucleotide sequence: TGTGCCAGCAGCCAAGCACGGGGTCAGCCCCAGCATTTT. Translation gives CASSQARGQPQHF.

The chain couples TRBV4-3 to TRBJ2-1, with 12 bases identical to TRBD2. This CDR3 spans 18 amino acids. Germline V gives CDR1 LGHNA, CDR2 YSLEER. V lost 0 bases and J lost 8; bases outside the gene matches: 11. DNA of the CDR3: TGCGCCAGCAGCCAAGAGTCTTTGGGCACTAGCGGGAGGTATGAGCAGTTCTTC. Translating gives CASSQESLGTSGRYEQFF.

This chain joins TRBV30 and TRBJ2-7; 9 bases fit TRBD1. The CDR3 has 19 amino acids. Germline lookup yields CDR1 GTSNPN and CDR2 SVGIG (reference sequence). J was trimmed by 4 bases and V by 1 base; bases with no gene match: 20. CDR3 sequence: CAWSAPGTGYRVYLYEQYF. The CDR3 bases are TGTGCCTGGAGTGCCCCCGGGACAGGGTACAGGGTTTATCTGTACGAGCAGTACTTC.

This rearrangement joins TRBV28 to TRBJ2-5, with D possibly TRBD1 on 6 matching bases. CDR1 and CDR2 (germline): MDHEN, SYDVKM. The CDR3 totals 13 residues. V lost 8 bases, J lost 2 bases, and 12 bases lay in between. CDR3 nucleotides: TGTGCCAGCCGGCCGGGACAACAAGAGACCCAGTACTTC. This codes for CASRPGQQETQYF.

This clone was seen only once. The rearrangement uses TRBV6-1 and TRBJ1-2; D remains ambiguous. Deletions cut 1 base from V and 6 bases from J, with 12 bases between. The CDR3 loop spans 14 amino acids. Germline V lookup: CDR1 MNHNS, CDR2 SASEGT. In nucleotides, the CDR3 is TGTGCCAGCAGTGAAGGACCGACTGCTCATGGCTACACCTTC. Amino acid sequence: CASSEGPTAHGYTF.

This chain links TRBV7-2 with TRBJ2-2; unclear D gene. The germline gives CDR1 SGHTA, CDR2 FQGNSA. This CDR3 is built from 13 residues. Trimming pared 4 bases from V and 7 bases from J, leaving 10 bases between. CDR3 coding DNA: TGTGCCAGCAGCTACCCTTACGGCGGGGAGCTGTTTTTT. This codes for CASSYPYGGELFF.